This T cell receptor beta chain derives from a study of T cell repertoires in cytomegalovirus infection. As for the study in general: Both a matching HLA type and CMV infection were indicated by public TCR beta signatures.

This CDR3 is 13 amino acids long. The V gene's germline CDR1 is SGHVT and CDR2 SQSDAQ. The ends were cut back, 5 bases at V and 10 bases at J, with 18 bases in the middle. Each CDR3 protein is one row after TCRdb ran MiXCR on the reads. The sample has roughly 630,000 distinct CDR3 sequences, 20% to 25% seen once. Overall study results and limits: CMV carriers with the relevant HLA were identified by cumulative public TCR beta family frequency.

Comments on this clonotype: What it binds is not known.

The sequence was obtained from a human donor in good health (CMV status not recorded). Some clones in this sample may be carry-over from other donors' samples. The source material was CD8+ T cells from PBMCs. The chain carries TRBV7-4 and TRBJ2-7; D gene unclear. The chain's CDR3 is CASSPPETGDQYF. The CDR3 nucleotides are TGTGCCAGCAGCCCCCCAGAGACGGGCGACCAGTACTTC.